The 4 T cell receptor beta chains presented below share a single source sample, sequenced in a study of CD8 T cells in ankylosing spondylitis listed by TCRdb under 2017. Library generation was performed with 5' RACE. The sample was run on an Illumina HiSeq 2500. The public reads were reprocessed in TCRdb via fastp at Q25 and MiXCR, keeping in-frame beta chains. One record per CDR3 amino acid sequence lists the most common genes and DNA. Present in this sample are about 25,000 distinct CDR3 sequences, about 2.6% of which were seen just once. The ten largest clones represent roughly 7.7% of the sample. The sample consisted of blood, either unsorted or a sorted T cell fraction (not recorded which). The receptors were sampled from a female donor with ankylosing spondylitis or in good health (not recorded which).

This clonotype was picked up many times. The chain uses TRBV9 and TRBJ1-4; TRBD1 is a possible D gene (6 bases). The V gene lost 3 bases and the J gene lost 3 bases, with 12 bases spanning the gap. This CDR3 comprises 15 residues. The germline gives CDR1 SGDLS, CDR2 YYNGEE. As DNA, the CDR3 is TGTGCCAGCAGCGCGGACAGTTGGGCTAATGAAAAACTGTTTTTT. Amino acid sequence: CASSADSWANEKLFF.

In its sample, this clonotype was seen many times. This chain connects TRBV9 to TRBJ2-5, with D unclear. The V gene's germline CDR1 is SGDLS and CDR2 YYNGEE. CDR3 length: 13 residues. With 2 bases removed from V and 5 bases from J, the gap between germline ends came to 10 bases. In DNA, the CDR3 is TGTGCCAGCAGCGTCCCCGAACGGGAGACCCAGTACTTC. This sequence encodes CASSVPERETQYF.

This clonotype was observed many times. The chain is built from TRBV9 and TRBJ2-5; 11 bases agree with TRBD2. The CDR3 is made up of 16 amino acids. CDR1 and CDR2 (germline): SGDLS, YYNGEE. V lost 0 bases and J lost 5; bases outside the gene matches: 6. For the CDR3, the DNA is TGTGCCAGCAGCGTAGGTCTCTCTAGCGGGGGGGAGACCCAGTACTTC. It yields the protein CASSVGLSSGGETQYF.

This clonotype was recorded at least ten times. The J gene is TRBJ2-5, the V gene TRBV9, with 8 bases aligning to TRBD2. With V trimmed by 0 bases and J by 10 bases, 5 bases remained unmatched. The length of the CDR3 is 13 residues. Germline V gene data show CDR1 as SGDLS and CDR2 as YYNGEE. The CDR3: CASSVVPAGGQYF. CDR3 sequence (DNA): TGTGCCAGCAGCGTAGTCCCCGCGGGGGGCCAGTACTTC.